Listed here are 5 T cell receptor beta chains from one sample, sequenced in a study of blood T cell repertoires in COVID-19. Measured with immunoSEQ multiplex PCR; TCRdb has only the in-frame clones, and not every one. The sample holds roughly 100,000 clones; about nine tenths are singletons and the top ten take roughly 18%. Sequencing was carried out using peripheral blood. The source is a woman of 80 years or more in a cohort sampled during active COVID-19.

The chain uses TRBV19 and TRBJ2-3, with D maybe TRBD2 (5 bases). The ends were cut back, 7 bases at V and 0 bases at J, with 11 bases in the middle. CDR1 LNHDA and CDR2 SQIVND come from the germline V gene (reference sequence). CDR3 length: 14 amino acids. Here the CDR3 reads CASTPGSSTDTQYF. CDR3 DNA sequence: TGTGCCAGTACCCCGGGATCTAGCACAGATACGCAGTATTTT.

This clone was seen a handful of times. The chain uses TRBV2 and TRBJ1-1; D might be TRBD1 (6 bases). V was cut by 6 bases and J by 3 bases, with 14 bases left in between. Germline CDR1 is SNHLY and CDR2 is FYNNEI. The CDR3 runs 14 residues. The CDR3 reads CASSPLSGDTEAFF. For the CDR3, the DNA is TGTGCCAGCAGCCCCCTTTCAGGGGACACTGAAGCTTTCTTT.

The V gene is TRBV6-2 or TRBV6-3, the J gene TRBJ1-1, with TRBD1 identical over 9 bases. Germline-derived CDR1 and CDR2 are MNHEY and SVGEGT. The V gene end was trimmed by 5 bases and the J gene end by 4 bases; junction bases not matched to a gene: 8. The CDR3 length is 15 residues. CDR3 loop: CASSKGQGYGTEAFF. Here the CDR3 DNA reads TGTGCCAGCAGTAAAGGACAGGGGTATGGCACTGAAGCTTTCTTT.

The rearrangement joins TRBV7-2 to TRBJ2-1; 11 nucleotides match TRBD2. The CDR3 runs 16 residues. J lost 8 bases, V lost 2 bases, and 8 bases had no gene match. The germline V gene encodes CDR1 SGHTA and CDR2 FQGNSA. CDR3 bases: TGTGCCAGCAGCTTAATGCTAGCGGGGGGTTGGGATGAGCAGTTCTTC. It translates to CASSLMLAGGWDEQFF.

CDR3: CASSRGTSGFSYEQYF. CDR3 nucleotides: TGCGCCAGCAGCCGCGGGACTAGCGGGTTCTCCTACGAGCAGTACTTC. The V call is TRBV5-1, the J call TRBJ2-7, with 12 nucleotides matching TRBD2. Germline-derived CDR1 and CDR2 are SGHRS and YFSETQ. V trimming: 4 bases; J trimming: 0 bases; junction bases outside the gene matches: 5. This CDR3 is 16 amino acids long.